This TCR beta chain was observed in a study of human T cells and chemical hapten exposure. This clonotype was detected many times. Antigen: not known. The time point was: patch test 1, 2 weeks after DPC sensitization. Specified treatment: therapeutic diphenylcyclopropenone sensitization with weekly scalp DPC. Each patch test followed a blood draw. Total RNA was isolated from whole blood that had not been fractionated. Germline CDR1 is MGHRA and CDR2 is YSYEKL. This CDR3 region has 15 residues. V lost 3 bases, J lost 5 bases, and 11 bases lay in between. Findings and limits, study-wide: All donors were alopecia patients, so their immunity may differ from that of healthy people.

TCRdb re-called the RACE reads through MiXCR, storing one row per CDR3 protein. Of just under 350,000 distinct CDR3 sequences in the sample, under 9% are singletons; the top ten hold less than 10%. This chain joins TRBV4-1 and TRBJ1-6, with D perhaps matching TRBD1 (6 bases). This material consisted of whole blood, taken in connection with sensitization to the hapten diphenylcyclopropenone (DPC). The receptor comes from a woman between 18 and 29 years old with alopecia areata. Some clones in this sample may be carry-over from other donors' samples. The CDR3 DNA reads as TGCGCCAGCAGCCACCCTACAGGGCATAATTCACCCCTCCACTTT. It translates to CASSHPTGHNSPLHF.